This T cell receptor beta chain was identified during a study of blood T cells in healthy people across ages. General observations from the study: TCR beta diversity correlated strongly with naive T cell percentage.

The second PCR ran about 6 to 12 cycles with a sample-barcoded 5' primer and J-beta primers. With 12 random nucleotides, a template-switch adaptor tagged each individual cDNA molecule. TCRdb analysed the 5' RACE reads with MiXCR anew, one entry per CDR3 protein. This sample has roughly 1,300,000 distinct CDR3 sequences, with 59% found just once. In each sample, at least 6.5 million PBMCs were isolated. Extracted total RNA amounted to at least 5.5 micrograms for each sample. Points on this clonotype: The antigen remains undetermined.

Trimming stripped 6 bases from V and 6 bases from J, with 15 bases between. Germline CDR1 reads MNHEY; CDR2 reads SMNVEV (reference sequence). The CDR3 contains 14 residues. Sequencing was carried out using blood. This TCR derives from a young man in good health. This chain links TRBV27 with TRBJ2-1; D is uncertain. CDR3 in DNA: TGTGCCAGCAGGGTGGGGTCCGCTGGCAATGAGCAGTTCTTC. As protein: CASRVGSAGNEQFF.